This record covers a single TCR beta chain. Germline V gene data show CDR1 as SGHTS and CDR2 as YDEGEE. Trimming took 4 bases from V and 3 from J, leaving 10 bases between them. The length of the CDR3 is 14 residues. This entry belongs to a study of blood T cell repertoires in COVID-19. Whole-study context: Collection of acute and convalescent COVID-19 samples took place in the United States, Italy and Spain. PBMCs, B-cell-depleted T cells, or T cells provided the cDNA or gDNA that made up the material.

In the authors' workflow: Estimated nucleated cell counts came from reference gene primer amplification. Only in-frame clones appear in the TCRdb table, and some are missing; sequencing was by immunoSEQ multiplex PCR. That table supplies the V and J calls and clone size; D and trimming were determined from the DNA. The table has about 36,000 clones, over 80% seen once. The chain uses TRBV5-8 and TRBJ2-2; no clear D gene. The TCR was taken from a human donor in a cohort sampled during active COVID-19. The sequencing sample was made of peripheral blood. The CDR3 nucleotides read TGTGCCAGCAGCCGAGTACTGGACACCGGGGAGCTGTTTTTT. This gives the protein CASSRVLDTGELFF.